These T cell receptor beta chains were read from a single sample in a study of blood T cell repertoires in COVID-19. The method was immunoSEQ multiplex PCR; TCRdb's version includes in-frame clones alone and lacks a portion of them. The sample shows around 70,000 clones, 90% to 95% of them seen only once. The sample taken for sequencing was peripheral blood. The receptor set was obtained from a man aged 50-60 years with COVID-19, enrolled during active disease. Both conserved end residues are part of each CDR3. D genes are given only for firm matches. The size entry is marked missing in some rows and otherwise reads once, few, many or a size class.

TGTGCCAGTAGTCCCACCCAAGGGGGCCCCGGCTACACCTTC,CASSPTQGGPGYTF,TRBJ1-2,TRBV19,TRBD1,once,14
TGCAGCGCCGGGACAGCCTACGAGCAGTACTTC,CSAGTAYEQYF,TRBJ2-7,TRBV29-1,TRBD1,once,11
TGTGCCAGCAGCTCCCGACTAGAGCGCGAGCAGTACTTC,CASSSRLEREQYF,TRBJ2-7,TRBV7-2,-,-,13
TGTGCCAGCAGCCGAGCGGGAGGCAGCACAGATACGCAGTATTTT,CASSRAGGSTDTQYF,TRBJ2-3,TRBV7-3,TRBD2,-,15
TGTGCCAGCAGTTTATCGGGGGCGCTCGGTCAAGATACGCAGTATTTT,CASSLSGALGQDTQYF,TRBJ2-3,TRBV27,-,-,16
TGTGCCAGCAGCCAAGGGGGCAACGGCAATCAGCCCCAGCATTTT,CASSQGGNGNQPQHF,TRBJ1-5,TRBV3-1/TRBV3-2,-,-,15
TGTGCCACCAGTGCTACAGGCCATACGCAGTATTTT,CATSATGHTQYF,TRBJ2-3,TRBV24-1,-,once,12
TGCGCCAGCAGCCAATCTAGCGGGATGAGCTACGAGCAGTACTTC,CASSQSSGMSYEQYF,TRBJ2-7,TRBV4-3,TRBD2,-,15
TGTGCCAGCAGCCAAGATCCGCGGACAGGGGTGAATGGCTACACCTTC,CASSQDPRTGVNGYTF,TRBJ1-2,TRBV3-1/TRBV3-2,TRBD1,-,16
TGTGCCAGCAGCCAATTTCAGACAGGTCGTGAAAAACTGTTTTTT,CASSQFQTGREKLFF,TRBJ1-4,TRBV3-1/TRBV3-2,-,-,15
TGTGCCAGCAGTGTAGGAGGCTACACTGAAGCTTTCTTT,CASSVGGYTEAFF,TRBJ1-1,TRBV9,-,-,13
TGTGCCAGCAGCTTGAGGGGTACTAACTATGGCTACACCTTC,CASSLRGTNYGYTF,TRBJ1-2,TRBV5-4,-,-,14
TGTGCCACCAGTGATCGCCGACAGGGCCAAGAGACCCAGTACTTC,CATSDRRQGQETQYF,TRBJ2-5,TRBV24-1,TRBD1,-,15
TGTGCCAGCAGCTTAACTGTAGTGGGAGATCGCACCCAGTACTTC,CASSLTVVGDRTQYF,TRBJ2-5,TRBV7-9,-,-,15
TGTGCCAGCAGCGTAGACGAGGGGAGGAGGACTAGTGGCTACACCTTC,CASSVDEGRRTSGYTF,TRBJ1-2,TRBV9,-,-,16
TGTGCCAGCTCACCCAGGGACGGGGGAGAGACCCAGTACTTC,CASSPRDGGETQYF,TRBJ2-5,TRBV18,-,-,14
TGTGCCAGCAGCCAATTCGGGGATCACCAAGAGACCCAGTACTTC,CASSQFGDHQETQYF,TRBJ2-5,TRBV6-5,-,-,15
TGCGCCAGCAGCTTGAGGGGGGGTGAAGCTTTCTTT,CASSLRGGEAFF,TRBJ1-1,TRBV5-1,-,-,12
TGTGCCAGCAGCCGGACAATCGTCGACGAGCAGTACTTC,CASSRTIVDEQYF,TRBJ2-7,TRBV7-9,-,-,13
TGTGCCAGTAGTAGGGGACAGGATAACACTGAAGCTTTCTTT,CASSRGQDNTEAFF,TRBJ1-1,TRBV19,TRBD1,-,14
TGCGCCAGCAGCTGGACAGGGGGCGGCACAGATACGCAGTATTTT,CASSWTGGGTDTQYF,TRBJ2-3,TRBV5-1,TRBD1,-,15
TGTGCCAGCAGCTTGACAGGGAGCTCCTACGAGCAGTACTTC,CASSLTGSSYEQYF,TRBJ2-7,TRBV7-9,TRBD1,-,14
TGTGCCAGCAGCCAAGATGGGAGGAAACAAGAGACCCAGTACTTC,CASSQDGRKQETQYF,TRBJ2-5,TRBV4-2,-,-,15
TGCAGTGCTAGTGGACTAGGTGGGACAGATACGCAGTATTTT,CSASGLGGTDTQYF,TRBJ2-3,TRBV20-1,TRBD2,-,14
TGTGCCAGCAGCCAGGGGACAGGATCAGATACGCAGTATTTT,CASSQGTGSDTQYF,TRBJ2-3,TRBV3-1/TRBV3-2,TRBD1,-,14
TGTGCCAGCAGCTCGGGACAGAACACTGAAGCTTTCTTT,CASSSGQNTEAFF,TRBJ1-1,TRBV7-3,-,-,13
TGTGCCAGCAGCTTGACGGTGTCGTACACCTTC,CASSLTVSYTF,TRBJ1-2,TRBV5-6,-,-,11
TGCGCCAGCAGCTTTGACATCAACGGGGAGCTGTTTTTT,CASSFDINGELFF,TRBJ2-2,TRBV5-1,-,-,13
TGTGCCAGTAGTATCCAGGGCAGGGGGCCGTACAATGAGCAGTTCTTC,CASSIQGRGPYNEQFF,TRBJ2-1,TRBV19,TRBD1,-,16